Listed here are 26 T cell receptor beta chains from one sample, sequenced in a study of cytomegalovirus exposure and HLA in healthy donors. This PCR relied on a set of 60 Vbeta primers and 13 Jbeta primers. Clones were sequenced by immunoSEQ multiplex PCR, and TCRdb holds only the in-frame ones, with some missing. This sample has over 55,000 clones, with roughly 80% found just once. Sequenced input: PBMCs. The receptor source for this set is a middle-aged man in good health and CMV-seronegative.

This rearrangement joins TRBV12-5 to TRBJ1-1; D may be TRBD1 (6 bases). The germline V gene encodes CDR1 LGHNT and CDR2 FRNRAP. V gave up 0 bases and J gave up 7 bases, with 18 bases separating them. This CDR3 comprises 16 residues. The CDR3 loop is CASGLVLRTANFEAFF. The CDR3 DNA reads TGTGCTAGTGGTTTGGTACTGAGGACAGCGAACTTTGAAGCTTTCTTT.

The chain's CDR3 is CSVFSGQGSSTDTQYF. As DNA, the CDR3 is TGCAGCGTTTTTTCGGGACAGGGTTCTAGCACAGATACGCAGTATTTT. The chain links TRBV29-1 to TRBJ2-3; TRBD1 agrees at 9 bases. J gave up 0 bases and V 5 bases, and 9 bases lay outside the gene matches. The germline CDR1 and CDR2 sequences are SQVTM and ANQGSEA. The CDR3 is 16 amino acids.

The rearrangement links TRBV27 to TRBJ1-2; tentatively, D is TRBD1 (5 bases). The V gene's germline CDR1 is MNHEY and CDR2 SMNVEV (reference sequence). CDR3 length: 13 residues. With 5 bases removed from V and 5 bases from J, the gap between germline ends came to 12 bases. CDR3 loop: CASSIPDRYGYTF. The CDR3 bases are TGTGCCAGCAGTATTCCCGACAGATATGGCTACACCTTC.

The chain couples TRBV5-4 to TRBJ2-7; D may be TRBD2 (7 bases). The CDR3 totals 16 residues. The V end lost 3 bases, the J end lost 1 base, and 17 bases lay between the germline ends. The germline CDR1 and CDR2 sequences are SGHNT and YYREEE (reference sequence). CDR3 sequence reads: CASSSRTGGASYEQYF. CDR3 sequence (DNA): TGTGCCAGCAGCTCCAGGACGGGGGGCGCGTCCTACGAGCAGTACTTC.

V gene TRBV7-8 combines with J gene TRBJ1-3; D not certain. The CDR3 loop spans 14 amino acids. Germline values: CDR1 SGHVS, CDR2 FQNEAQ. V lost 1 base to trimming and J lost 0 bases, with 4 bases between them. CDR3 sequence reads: CASSLEHSGNTIYF. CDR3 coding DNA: TGTGCCAGCAGCTTAGAACACTCTGGAAACACCATATATTTT.

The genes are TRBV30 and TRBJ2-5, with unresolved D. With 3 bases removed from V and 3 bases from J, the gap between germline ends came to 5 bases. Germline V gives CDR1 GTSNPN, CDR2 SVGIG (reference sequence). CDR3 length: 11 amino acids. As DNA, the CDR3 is TGTGCCTGGAGGAGAAAAGAGACCCAGTACTTC. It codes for CAWRRKETQYF.

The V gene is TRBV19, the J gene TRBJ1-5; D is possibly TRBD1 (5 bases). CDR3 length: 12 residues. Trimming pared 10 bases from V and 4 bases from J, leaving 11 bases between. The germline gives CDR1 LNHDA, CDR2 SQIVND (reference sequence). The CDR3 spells CATSGGNQPQHF. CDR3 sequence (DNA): TGTGCCACCAGCGGGGGGAATCAGCCCCAGCATTTT.

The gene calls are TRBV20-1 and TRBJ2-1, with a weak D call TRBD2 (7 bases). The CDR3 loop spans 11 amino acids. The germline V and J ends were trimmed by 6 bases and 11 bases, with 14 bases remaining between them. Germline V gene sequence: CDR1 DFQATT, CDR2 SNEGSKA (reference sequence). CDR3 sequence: CSAPEGGKQFF. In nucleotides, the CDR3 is TGCAGTGCCCCGGAGGGGGGGAAGCAGTTCTTC.

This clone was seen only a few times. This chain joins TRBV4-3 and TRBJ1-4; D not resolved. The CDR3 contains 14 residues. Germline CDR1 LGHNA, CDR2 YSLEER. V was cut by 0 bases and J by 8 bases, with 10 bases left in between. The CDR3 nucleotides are TGCGCCAGCAGCCAAGATTGGCGGGAAGAAAAACTGTTTTTT. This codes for CASSQDWREEKLFF.

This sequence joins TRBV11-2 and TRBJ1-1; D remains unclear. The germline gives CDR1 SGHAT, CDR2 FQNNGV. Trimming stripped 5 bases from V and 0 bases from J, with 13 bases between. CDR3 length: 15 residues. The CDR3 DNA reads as TGTGCCAGCAGCGCCCAGGTGACCGTGAACACTGAAGCTTTCTTT. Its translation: CASSAQVTVNTEAFF.

CDR3 in amino acids: CASSQVSWGNTIYF. CDR3 DNA sequence: TGCGCCAGCAGCCAAGTCAGTTGGGGAAACACCATATATTTT. The J gene is TRBJ1-3, the V gene TRBV4-3; D ambiguous. Germline values: CDR1 LGHNA, CDR2 YSLEER. The CDR3 sequence is 14 residues long. Trimming left V 1 base short and J 4 bases short, with 8 bases between.

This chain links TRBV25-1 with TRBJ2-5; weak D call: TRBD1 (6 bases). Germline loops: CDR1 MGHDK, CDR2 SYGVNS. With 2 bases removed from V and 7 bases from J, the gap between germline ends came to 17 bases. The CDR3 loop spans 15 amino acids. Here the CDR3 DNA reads TGTGCCAGCAGTGAAAGGTTGCAGGGGTTAGCGACCCAGTACTTC. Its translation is CASSERLQGLATQYF.

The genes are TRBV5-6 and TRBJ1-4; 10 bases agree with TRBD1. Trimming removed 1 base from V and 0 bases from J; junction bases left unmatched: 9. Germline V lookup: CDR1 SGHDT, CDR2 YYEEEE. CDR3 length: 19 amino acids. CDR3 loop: CASSLYGTGASTTNEKLFF. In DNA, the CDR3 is TGTGCCAGCAGCTTGTACGGGACAGGGGCATCTACAACTAATGAAAAACTGTTTTTT. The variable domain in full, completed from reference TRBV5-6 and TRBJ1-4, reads DAGVTQSPTHLIKTRGQQVTLRCSPKSGHDTVSWYQQALGQGPQFIFQYYEEEERQRGNFPDRFSGHQFPNYSSELNVNALLLGDSALYLCASSLYGTGASTTNEKLFFGSGTQLSVL.

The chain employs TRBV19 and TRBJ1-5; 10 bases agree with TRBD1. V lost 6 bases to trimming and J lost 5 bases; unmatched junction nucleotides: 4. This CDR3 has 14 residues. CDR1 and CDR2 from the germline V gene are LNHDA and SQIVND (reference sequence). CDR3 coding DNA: TGTGCCAGTAGCGCGGGACAGGGGTATCAGCCCCAGCATTTT. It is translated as CASSAGQGYQPQHF.

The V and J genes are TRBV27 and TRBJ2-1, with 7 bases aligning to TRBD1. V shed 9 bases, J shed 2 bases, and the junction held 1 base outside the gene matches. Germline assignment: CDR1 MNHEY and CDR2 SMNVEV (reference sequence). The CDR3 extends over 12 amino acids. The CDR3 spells CASRGPYNEQFF. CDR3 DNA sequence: TGTGCCAGTAGGGGGCCCTACAATGAGCAGTTCTTC.

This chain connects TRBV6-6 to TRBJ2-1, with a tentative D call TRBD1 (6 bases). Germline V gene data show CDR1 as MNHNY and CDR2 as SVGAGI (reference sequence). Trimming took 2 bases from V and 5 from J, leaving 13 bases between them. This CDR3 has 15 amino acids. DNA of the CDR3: TGTGCCAGCAGTTACCCCCGGACAGTCCACAATGAGCAGTTCTTC. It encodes CASSYPRTVHNEQFF.

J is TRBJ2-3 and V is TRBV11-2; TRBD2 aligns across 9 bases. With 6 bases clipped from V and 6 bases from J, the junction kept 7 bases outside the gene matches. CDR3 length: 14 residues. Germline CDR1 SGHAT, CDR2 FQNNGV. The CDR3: CASRPSGGRDTQYF. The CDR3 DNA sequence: TGTGCCAGCAGGCCCAGCGGGGGGCGGGATACGCAGTATTTT.

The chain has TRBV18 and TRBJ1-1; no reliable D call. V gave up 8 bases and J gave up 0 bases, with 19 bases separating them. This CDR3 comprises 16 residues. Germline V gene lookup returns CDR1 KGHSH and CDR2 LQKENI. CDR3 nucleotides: TGTGCCAGCCGGACTCAGTTTGGTAAATTGAACACTGAAGCTTTCTTT. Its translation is CASRTQFGKLNTEAFF.

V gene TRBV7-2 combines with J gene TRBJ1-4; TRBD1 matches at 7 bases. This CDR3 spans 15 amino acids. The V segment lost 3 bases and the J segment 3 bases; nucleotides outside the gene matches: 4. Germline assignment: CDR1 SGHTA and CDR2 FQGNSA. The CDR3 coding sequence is TGTGCCAGCAGCTTGAAGACAGGGCCTAATGAAAAACTGTTTTTT. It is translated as CASSLKTGPNEKLFF.

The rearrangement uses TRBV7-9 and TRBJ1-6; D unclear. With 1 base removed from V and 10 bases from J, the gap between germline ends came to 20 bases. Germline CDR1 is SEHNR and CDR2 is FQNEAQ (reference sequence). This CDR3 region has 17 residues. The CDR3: CASSLGGNKEGRSPLHF. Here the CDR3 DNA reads TGTGCCAGCAGCTTAGGCGGTAATAAGGAAGGCAGATCACCCCTCCACTTT. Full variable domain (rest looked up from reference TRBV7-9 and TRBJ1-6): DTGVSQNPRHKITKRGQNVTFRCDPISEHNRLYWYRQTLGQGPEFLTYFQNEAQLEKSRLLSDRFSAERPKGSFSTLEIQRTEQGDSAMYLCASSLGGNKEGRSPLHFGNGTRLTVT.

The CDR3 protein is CASSMGRENTEAFF. CDR3 coding DNA: TGTGCCAGTAGTATGGGCAGAGAGAACACTGAAGCTTTCTTT. V is TRBV19 and J is TRBJ1-1, with D hard to call. CDR3 length: 14 residues. V shed 3 bases and J shed 1 base, with 9 bases lying between them. Germline lookup yields CDR1 LNHDA and CDR2 SQIVND (reference sequence).

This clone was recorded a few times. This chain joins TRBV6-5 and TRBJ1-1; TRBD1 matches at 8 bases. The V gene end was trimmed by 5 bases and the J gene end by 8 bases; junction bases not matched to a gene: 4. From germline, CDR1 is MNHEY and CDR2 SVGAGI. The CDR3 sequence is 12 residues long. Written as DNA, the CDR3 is TGTGCCAGCAGTAGGACAGGGCGAGAAGCTTTCTTT. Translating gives CASSRTGREAFF.

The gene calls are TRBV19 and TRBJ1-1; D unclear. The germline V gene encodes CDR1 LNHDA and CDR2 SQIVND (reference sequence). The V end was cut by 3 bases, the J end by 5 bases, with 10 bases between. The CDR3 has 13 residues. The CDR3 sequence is CASSIALSTEAFF. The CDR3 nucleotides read TGTGCCAGTAGTATTGCATTGAGTACTGAAGCTTTCTTT.

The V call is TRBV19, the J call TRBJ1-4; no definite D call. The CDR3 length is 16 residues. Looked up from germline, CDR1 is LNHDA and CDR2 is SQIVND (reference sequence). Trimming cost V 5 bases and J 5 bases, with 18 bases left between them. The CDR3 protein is CASSRRSGSYNEKLFF. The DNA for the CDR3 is TGTGCCAGTAGTCGGCGTTCGGGTTCGTACAATGAAAAACTGTTTTTT.

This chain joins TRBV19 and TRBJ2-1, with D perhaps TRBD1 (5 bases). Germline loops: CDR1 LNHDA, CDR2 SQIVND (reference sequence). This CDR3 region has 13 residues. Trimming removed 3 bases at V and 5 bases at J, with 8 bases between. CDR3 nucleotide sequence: TGTGCCAGTAGTATCAAAGGGGACAATGAGCAGTTCTTC. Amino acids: CASSIKGDNEQFF.

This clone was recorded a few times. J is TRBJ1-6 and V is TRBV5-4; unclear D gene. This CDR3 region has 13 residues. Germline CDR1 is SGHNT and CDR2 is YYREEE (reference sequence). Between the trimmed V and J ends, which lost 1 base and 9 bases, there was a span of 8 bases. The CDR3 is CASSLITSSPLHF. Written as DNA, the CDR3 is TGTGCCAGCAGCTTGATTACTTCTTCACCCCTCCACTTT.